The clone carrying this T cell receptor (beta chain) occurred a few times. The antigen is unknown. Amplified TCR beta CDR3 regions derived from RNA transcripts. The HTBI primer set drove a first-round RT-PCR of the TCR CDR3. One entry per CDR3 protein, called by TCRdb with MiXCR from the multiplex PCR reads. The repertoire holds roughly 700,000 distinct CDR3 sequences, around 13% seen once, with around 9.6% in the top ten. This record belongs to a study of T cells in Graves' hyperthyroidism and ophthalmopathy. Calling Graves' hyperthyroidism stable meant ophthalmopathy did not progress within 18 months. The CDR3 covers 12 residues. Germline V gene lookup returns CDR1 PRHDT and CDR2 FYEKMQ (reference sequence). V was pared by 5 bases and J by 7 bases, with 9 bases between. General observations from the study: Appearing also in blood were most of the thyroid clonotypes expanded above 0.001.

The sequencing sample was made of blood. The sequence derives from a woman in her late teens or twenties with Graves' hyperthyroidism. V and J are TRBV13 and TRBJ2-4; D possibly corresponds to TRBD1 (7 bases). Here the CDR3 reads CASSGGGNIQYF. Here the CDR3 DNA reads TGTGCCAGCAGCGGAGGGGGCAACATTCAGTACTTC.